This T cell receptor (beta chain) was retrieved from a study of CD8 T cells in Susac syndrome. The T cells that were sequenced for TCR beta were CD8+ and CD4+ cells from blood. The multiple sclerosis controls were treatment-naive patients, and their relapsing-remitting disease was stable or active. FACS was used to enrich TEMRA cells, whereas the CD8+ and CD4+ T cells were obtained by negative isolation. Germline V gene data show CDR1 as SGHNT and CDR2 as YENEEA. V lost 4 bases to trimming and J lost 1 base; unmatched junction nucleotides: 4. This CDR3 region has 16 residues. With random hexamers, reverse transcription was performed on roughly 0.5 to 1 ug of RNA. Across 54 Vbeta and 13 Jbeta, immunoSEQ multiplex PCR amplified TCR beta CDR3. In TCRdb, the immunoSEQ multiplex PCR reads were re-called with MiXCR into one record per CDR3 protein. Among about 300,000 distinct CDR3 sequences, approximately 90% were seen once, and the ten largest hold around 0.18%.

The receptor was derived from a human donor with multiple sclerosis. The specimen sequenced was CD8+ T cells from PBMCs. This sequence joins TRBV11-3 and TRBJ2-3; TRBD2 agrees at 11 bases. CDR3 sequence reads: CASSSSGGTRTDTQYF. CDR3 nucleotide sequence: TGTGCCAGCAGCTCTAGCGGGGGGACCCGCACAGATACGCAGTATTTT. Full variable domain (outside the CDR3, taken from reference TRBV11-3 and TRBJ2-3): EAGVVQSPRYKIIEKKQPVAFWCNPISGHNTLYWYLQNLGQGPELLIRYENEEAVDDSQLPKDRFSAERLKGVDSTLKIQPAELGDSAVYLCASSSSGGTRTDTQYFGPGTRLTVL.